A selection of T cell receptor beta chains follows, all from one sample in a study of blood T cell repertoires in COVID-19. TCRdb's copy holds only in-frame clones and misses some; the assay was immunoSEQ multiplex PCR. The sample lists nearly 55,000 clones; around 84% were seen once. Source material: peripheral blood. All receptors derive from a man between 65 and 79 years old with active COVID-19. The CDR3 runs from the conserved cysteine through the conserved F or W. The order of the fields is clone size, J gene, CDR3 length, D gene, V gene, CDR3 protein, CDR3 DNA. D genes are given only for firm matches. Expanded clones get a size class; other rows say once, few or many, or leave the size out.

once TRBJ2-7 16 TRBD2 TRBV18 CASSPGLAGVTYEQYF TGTGCCAGCTCACCGGGACTAGCGGGGGTAACCTACGAGCAGTACTTC
. TRBJ1-1 12 TRBD1 TRBV25-1 CASRDWTGQAFF TGTGCCAGCAGGGACTGGACAGGCCAAGCTTTCTTT
. TRBJ2-5 15 TRBD1 TRBV3-1/TRBV3-2 CASSQEGGTGETQYF TGTGCCAGCAGCCAAGAGGGTGGGACAGGAGAGACCCAGTACTTC
. TRBJ2-7 15 TRBD2 TRBV19 CASTKTLDPGGEQYF TGTGCCAGTACCAAAACTCTGGACCCGGGGGGCGAGCAGTACTTC
many TRBJ1-5 20 TRBD1 TRBV28 CASSFGLDRSGTYSNQPQHF TGTGCCAGCAGTTTCGGTCTGGACAGGTCGGGAACCTATAGCAATCAGCCCCAGCATTTT
. TRBJ2-4 17 . TRBV5-1 CASSLLDSTLAKNIQYF TGCGCCAGCAGCTTATTAGACAGCACCTTGGCCAAAAACATTCAGTACTTC
. TRBJ1-2 11 . TRBV6-5 CASSSLYGYTF TGTGCCAGCAGTTCCCTCTATGGCTACACCTTC
. TRBJ2-7 16 TRBD1 TRBV19 CASSYSGTGISYEQYF TGTGCCAGTAGTTATTCCGGGACAGGGATCTCCTACGAGCAGTACTTC
once TRBJ2-6 15 . TRBV29-1 CSVAGHLSGANVLTF TGCAGCGTCGCCGGACACCTCTCTGGGGCCAACGTCCTGACTTTC
. TRBJ1-5 14 . TRBV2 CASSEQGTNQPQHF TGTGCCAGCAGTGAACAGGGGACCAATCAGCCCCAGCATTTT
. TRBJ1-2 16 . TRBV9 CASSVANQVTNYGYTF TGTGCCAGCAGCGTAGCGAACCAGGTTACTAACTATGGCTACACCTTC
. TRBJ1-2 14 . TRBV24-1 CATSGTGRHYGYTF TGTGCCACCAGTGGAACCGGGAGGCATTATGGCTACACCTTC
. TRBJ2-7 14 TRBD2 TRBV10-2 CASSENGGIDEQYF TGCGCCAGCAGTGAGAACGGGGGGATCGACGAGCAGTACTTC
. TRBJ1-3 14 TRBD1 TRBV7-2 CASSRDSSGNTIYF TGTGCCAGCAGCAGGGACAGCTCTGGAAACACCATATATTTT
. TRBJ1-6 13 . TRBV2 CASRLEQSSPLHF TGTGCCAGCCGTTTAGAACAGAGTTCACCCCTCCACTTT
. TRBJ2-5 16 TRBD1 TRBV24-1 CATSDPGQGREETQYF TGTGCCACCAGTGATCCGGGACAGGGAAGGGAAGAGACCCAGTACTTC
. TRBJ2-7 14 TRBD1 TRBV28 CASSPPGQPYEQYF TGTGCCAGCAGTCCCCCGGGACAGCCCTACGAGCAGTACTTC
. TRBJ2-1 18 . TRBV5-1 CASSPGLLTGRSYNEQFF TGCGCCAGCAGCCCGGGACTTTTAACGGGGAGATCCTACAATGAGCAGTTCTTC
few TRBJ2-7 15 . TRBV6-2/TRBV6-3 CASSYGQDTSYEQYF TGTGCCAGCAGTTATGGCCAGGACACCTCCTACGAGCAGTACTTC
. TRBJ2-1 17 TRBD2 TRBV5-6 CASSDQGLAGANNEQFF TGTGCCAGCAGCGACCAGGGACTAGCGGGGGCCAACAATGAGCAGTTCTTC
. TRBJ1-5 12 . TRBV19 CASSIPRSPQHF TGTGCCAGTAGTATTCCCAGATCGCCCCAGCATTTT
. TRBJ2-7 16 . TRBV6-5 CASSWRTVSPSYEQYF TGTGCCAGCAGTTGGCGGACAGTAAGCCCATCCTACGAGCAGTACTTC
. TRBJ2-5 15 . TRBV3-1/TRBV3-2 CASSQDGAARETQYF TGTGCCAGCAGCCAAGATGGAGCGGCTCGAGAGACCCAGTACTTC
. TRBJ1-2 13 TRBD1 TRBV7-8 CASSFRGLGGYTF TGTGCCAGCAGCTTCAGGGGGCTCGGTGGCTACACCTTC
. TRBJ2-7 11 . TRBV6-5 CASGLLYEQYF TGTGCCAGCGGCCTCCTCTACGAGCAGTACTTC
. TRBJ2-5 12 . TRBV2 CASSEAGETQYF TGTGCCAGCAGTGAGGCGGGGGAGACCCAGTACTTC
. TRBJ2-7 14 . TRBV7-2 CASSLHGPGYEQYF TGTGCCAGCAGCTTACACGGTCCGGGCTACGAGCAGTACTTC
. TRBJ2-7 15 . TRBV5-5 CASRPGTAFSYEQYF TGTGCCAGCAGGCCCGGGACTGCGTTCTCCTACGAGCAGTACTTC
few TRBJ1-6 11 . TRBV5-4 CASTLNGALHF TGTGCCAGCACCTTGAATGGAGCCCTCCACTTT
. TRBJ2-1 16 . TRBV5-1 CASSLAPRIAYNEQFF TGCGCCAGCAGCTTGGCCCCGAGAATCGCCTACAATGAGCAGTTCTTC
. TRBJ2-7 14 TRBD2 TRBV7-8 CASSWAGGSYEQYF TGTGCCAGCAGCTGGGCGGGGGGTTCCTACGAGCAGTACTTC
. TRBJ2-1 14 . TRBV24-1 CATSDPGIGNEQFF TGTGCCACCAGTGATCCAGGGATCGGTAATGAGCAGTTCTTC
. TRBJ2-7 15 . TRBV3-1/TRBV3-2 CASSFRRGPTYEQYF TGTGCCAGCAGCTTTCGAAGGGGTCCCACCTACGAGCAGTACTTC
. TRBJ1-3 15 . TRBV6-5 CASSYATGGGNTIYF TGTGCCAGCAGTTACGCCACAGGCGGTGGAAACACCATATATTTT
once TRBJ1-2 14 . TRBV5-5 CASSSTGSGYGYTF TGTGCCAGCAGCTCTACAGGGTCCGGGTATGGCTACACCTTC
. TRBJ2-5 15 TRBD2 TRBV4-3 CASSQERGGQQTQYF TGCGCCAGCAGCCAAGAACGGGGGGGCCAACAGACCCAGTACTTC
once TRBJ2-2 14 . TRBV7-8 CASSARGNTGELFF TGTGCCAGCAGCGCGCGGGGGAACACCGGGGAGCTGTTTTTT
. TRBJ1-5 16 TRBD1 TRBV19 CASSIRSTGGNQPQHF TGTGCCAGTAGTATAAGGTCGACAGGGGGCAATCAGCCCCAGCATTTT